Listed below are T cell receptor beta chains from one sample, sequenced in a study of T cells in Graves' hyperthyroidism and ophthalmopathy. In TCRdb, the multiplex PCR reads were re-called with MiXCR into one record per CDR3 protein. This sample has about 760,000 distinct CDR3 sequences, with roughly a third found just once. The specimen was blood. These receptors came from a woman aged 40 to 55 with Graves' hyperthyroidism. Both conserved end residues are part of each CDR3. D genes are given only for firm matches. Rows give clone size only sometimes, using once, few, many, or a class for an expanded clone.

J gene | clone size | D gene | V gene | CDR3 DNA | CDR3 protein
TRBJ1-5 | - | - | TRBV5-1 | TGCGCCAGCAGCTTGGGGGGGGACCGGCGTGGGCCCCAGCATTTT | CASSLGGDRRGPQHF
TRBJ1-2 | - | TRBD1 | TRBV6-5 | TGTGCCAGCAGTTCCCAACAGACAGGGGGAAGTTGCTACACCTTC | CASSSQQTGGSCYTF
TRBJ1-2 | - | - | TRBV29-1 | TGCAGCGTTGACGGAGGGGATAGAGGAAACACCTTC | CSVDGGDRGNTF
TRBJ2-3 | - | - | TRBV29-1 | TGCAGCGTTGATGGGCAGGGAACAGATACGCAGTATTTT | CSVDGQGTDTQYF
TRBJ2-4 | - | - | TRBV19 | TGTGCCAGTAGTATCAGGGAACCTTCGGGCATTCAGTACTTC | CASSIREPSGIQYF
TRBJ1-2 | - | - | TRBV11-2 | TGTGCCAGCAGCGTGGTCGGGCCCCGTGGGGGATATGGCTACACCTTC | CASSVVGPRGGYGYTF
TRBJ1-1 | few | TRBD1 | TRBV5-4 | TGTGCCAGCAGCTTACCAGGGGGCAAAAATGAAGCTTTCTTT | CASSLPGGKNEAFF
TRBJ2-6 | many | - | TRBV6-5 | TGTGCCAGCAGTTACGAGTATCTCTCTGGGGCCAACGTCCTGACTTTC | CASSYEYLSGANVLTF
TRBJ1-1 | - | - | TRBV7-9 | TGTGCCAGCAGTTTTACTACCAGGGGCTTGGAAGCTTTCTTT | CASSFTTRGLEAFF
TRBJ2-7 | few | - | TRBV5-4 | TGTGCCAGCAGCCGTGGGACGGGCAGATACGAGCAGTACTTC | CASSRGTGRYEQYF
TRBJ1-1 | - | - | TRBV6-2/TRBV6-3 | TGTGCCAGCAGTCATCCACAGGTGGATGAAGCTTTCTTT | CASSHPQVDEAFF
TRBJ2-5 | few | TRBD2 | TRBV2 | TGTGCCAGCAGGGCGGGAGAAGAGACCCAGTACTTC | CASRAGEETQYF
TRBJ1-5 | few | - | TRBV4-1 | TGCGCCAGCAGCCAAGACCCGGGGGCGAGCAATCAGCCCCAGCATTTT | CASSQDPGASNQPQHF
TRBJ1-1 | - | - | TRBV19 | TGTGCCAGTGCGGACAGACGGAACACTGAAGCTTTCTTT | CASADRRNTEAFF
TRBJ2-2 | many | - | TRBV7-2 | TGCGCCAGCAGCCAAGCTCCGGGAGCCGGGGAGCTGTTTTTT | CASSQAPGAGELFF
TRBJ1-6 | - | TRBD1 | TRBV25-1 | TGTGCCAGCAGTGAATCTCAGGCGACAGGGGGCCAGTCACCCCTCCACTTT | CASSESQATGGQSPLHF
TRBJ2-3 | - | - | TRBV7-2 | TGTGCCAGCAGCTTAGTAGGCTCTGGGACAGATACGCAGTATTTT | CASSLVGSGTDTQYF
TRBJ2-7 | many | - | TRBV5-5 | TGTGCCAGCAAGGGGTCAGGGGAGTACTTC | CASKGSGEYF
TRBJ1-1 | - | - | TRBV7-9 | TGTGCCAGCAGCTCTGGAGACAACATGAACACTGAAGCTTTCTTT | CASSSGDNMNTEAFF
TRBJ1-1 | - | TRBD1 | TRBV19 | TGTGCCAGTAGCACGGGCGGGACAGGGAACACTGAAGCTTTCTTT | CASSTGGTGNTEAFF
TRBJ1-4 | - | - | TRBV14 | TGTGCCAGCAGCCACTACGGGGAAAAACTGTTTTTT | CASSHYGEKLFF
TRBJ1-2 | many | - | TRBV5-6 | TGTGCCAGCAGCTTGATCGGGCAGTTCTATGGCTACACCTTC | CASSLIGQFYGYTF
TRBJ1-2 | - | TRBD1 | TRBV12-3/TRBV12-4 | TGTGTCAGCAGTCCATCAGGGGGCTATGGCTACACCTTC | CVSSPSGGYGYTF
TRBJ2-5 | few | TRBD2 | TRBV11-1 | TGTGCCAGCAGCCTCCGGCGGGGACTAGTTTCGGAGACCCAGTACTTC | CASSLRRGLVSETQYF
TRBJ1-5 | many | - | TRBV7-8 | TGTGCCAGCAGCCCTAGAAGTCGGAATAGCAATCAGCCCCAGCATTTT | CASSPRSRNSNQPQHF
TRBJ1-1 | - | TRBD1 | TRBV19 | TGTGCCAGTAGTATAGCTCCCCTGACAGGGATGAACACTGAAGCTTTCTTT | CASSIAPLTGMNTEAFF
TRBJ2-7 | - | TRBD1 | TRBV7-8 | TGTGCCAGCAGCCGGACCGGGACAGGGGTCTACGAGCAGTACTTC | CASSRTGTGVYEQYF
TRBJ2-7 | few | - | TRBV12-3/TRBV12-4 | TGTGCCAGCAAAACCCCTAGCTCCTACGAGCAGTACTTC | CASKTPSSYEQYF
TRBJ1-2 | - | - | TRBV25-1 | TGTGCCAGCAGTGAATGGCGGGTTAACTATGGCTACACCTTC | CASSEWRVNYGYTF
TRBJ1-2 | - | - | TRBV29-1 | TGCAGCGTGGGAATTAGGAGGGAACAGATCTACTATGGCTACACCTTC | CSVGIRREQIYYGYTF
TRBJ2-2 | few | - | TRBV19 | TGTGCCAGTAGTATGCTCCAGTTACCGAACACCGGGGAGCTGTTTTTT | CASSMLQLPNTGELFF
TRBJ1-2 | - | TRBD1 | TRBV6-5 | TGTGCCAGCAGTTCAATTCTCGGGACAGGTCGTGGCTACACCTTC | CASSSILGTGRGYTF
TRBJ1-1 | few | - | TRBV7-9 | TGTGCCAGCATCAACCAACAAAAAGGGGGCACTGAAGCTTTCTTT | CASINQQKGGTEAFF